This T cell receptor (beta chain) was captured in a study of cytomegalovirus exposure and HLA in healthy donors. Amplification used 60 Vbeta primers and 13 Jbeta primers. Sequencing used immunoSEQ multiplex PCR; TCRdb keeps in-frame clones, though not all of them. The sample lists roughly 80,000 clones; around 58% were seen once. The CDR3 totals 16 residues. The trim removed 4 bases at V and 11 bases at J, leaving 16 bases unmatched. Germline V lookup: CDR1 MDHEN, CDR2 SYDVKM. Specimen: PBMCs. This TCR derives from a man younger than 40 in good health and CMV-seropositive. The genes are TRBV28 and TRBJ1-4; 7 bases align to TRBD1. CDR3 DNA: TGTGCCAGCAGTTCCCTCGACAGGGATGTTTTGTGGAAACTGTTTTTT. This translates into CASSSLDRDVLWKLFF.